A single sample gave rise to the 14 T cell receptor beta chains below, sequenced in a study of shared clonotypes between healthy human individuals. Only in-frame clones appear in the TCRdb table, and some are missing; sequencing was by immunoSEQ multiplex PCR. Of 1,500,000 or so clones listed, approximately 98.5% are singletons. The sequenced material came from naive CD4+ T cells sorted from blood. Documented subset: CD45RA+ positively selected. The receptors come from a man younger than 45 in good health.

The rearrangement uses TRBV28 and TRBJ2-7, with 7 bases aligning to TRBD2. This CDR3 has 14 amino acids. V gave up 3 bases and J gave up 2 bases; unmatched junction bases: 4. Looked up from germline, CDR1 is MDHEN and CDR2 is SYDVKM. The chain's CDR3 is CASSLGGEAYEQYF. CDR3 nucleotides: TGTGCCAGCAGTTTGGGAGGGGAAGCCTACGAGCAGTACTTC.

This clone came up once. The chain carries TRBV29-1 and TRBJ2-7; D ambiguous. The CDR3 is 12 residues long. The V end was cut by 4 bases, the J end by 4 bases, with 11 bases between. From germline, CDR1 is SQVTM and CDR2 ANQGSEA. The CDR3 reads CSVGLTHYEQYF. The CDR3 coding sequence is TGCAGCGTTGGGCTAACCCATTACGAGCAGTACTTC.

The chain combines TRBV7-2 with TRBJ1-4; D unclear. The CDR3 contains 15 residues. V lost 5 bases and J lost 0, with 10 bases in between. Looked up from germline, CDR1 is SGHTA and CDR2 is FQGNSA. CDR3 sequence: CASSPVGTTNEKLFF. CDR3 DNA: TGTGCCAGCAGCCCAGTGGGGACAACTAATGAAAAACTGTTTTTT.

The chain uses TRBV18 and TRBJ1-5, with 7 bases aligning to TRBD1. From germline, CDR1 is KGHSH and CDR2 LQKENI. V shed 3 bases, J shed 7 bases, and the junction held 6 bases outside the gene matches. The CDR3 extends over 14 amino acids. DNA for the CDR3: TGTGCCAGCTCACCGAGGGACAGATCCCAGCCCCAGCATTTT. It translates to CASSPRDRSQPQHF.

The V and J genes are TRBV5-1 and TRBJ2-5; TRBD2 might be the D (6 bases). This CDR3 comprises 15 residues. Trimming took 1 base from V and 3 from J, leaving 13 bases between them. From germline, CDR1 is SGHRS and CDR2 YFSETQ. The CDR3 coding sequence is TGCGCCAGCAGCTTGTTCGCTAGCGCCGAAGAGACCCAGTACTTC. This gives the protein CASSLFASAEETQYF.

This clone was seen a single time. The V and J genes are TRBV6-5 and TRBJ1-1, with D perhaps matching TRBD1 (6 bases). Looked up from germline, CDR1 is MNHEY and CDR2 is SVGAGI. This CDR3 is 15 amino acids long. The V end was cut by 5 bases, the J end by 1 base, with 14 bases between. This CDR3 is CASSRLTGPNTEAFF. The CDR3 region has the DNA TGTGCCAGCAGTCGACTGACAGGACCGAACACTGAAGCTTTCTTT.

This CDR3 reads CASSVANNEQFF. For the CDR3, the DNA is TGTGCCAGCAGCGTAGCGAACAATGAGCAGTTCTTC. The chain joins TRBV4-2 to TRBJ2-1; D may be TRBD2 (5 bases). Germline V gene sequence: CDR1 LGHNA, CDR2 YNFKEQ. Trimming took off 5 bases at V and 5 bases at J, with 7 bases between the two ends. The CDR3 is 12 residues long.

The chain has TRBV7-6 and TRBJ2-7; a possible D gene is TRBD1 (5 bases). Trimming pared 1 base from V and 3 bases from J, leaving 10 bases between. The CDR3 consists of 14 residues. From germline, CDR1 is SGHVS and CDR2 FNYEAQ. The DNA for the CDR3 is TGTGCCAGCAGCTTAGAGGCAGGGATCTACGAGCAGTACTTC. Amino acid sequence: CASSLEAGIYEQYF.

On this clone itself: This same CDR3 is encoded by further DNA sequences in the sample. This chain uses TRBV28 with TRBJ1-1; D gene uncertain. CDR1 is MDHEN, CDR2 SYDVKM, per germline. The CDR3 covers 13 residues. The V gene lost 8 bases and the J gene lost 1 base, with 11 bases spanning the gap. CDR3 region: CASSSGRNTEAFF. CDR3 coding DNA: TGTGCCAGCTCGTCCGGGAGGAACACTGAAGCTTTCTTT.

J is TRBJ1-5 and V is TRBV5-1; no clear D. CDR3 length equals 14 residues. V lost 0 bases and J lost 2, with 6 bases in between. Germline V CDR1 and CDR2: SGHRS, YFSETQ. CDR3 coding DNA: TGCGCCAGCAGCTTGGAGCCTGGCAATCAGCCCCAGCATTTT. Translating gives CASSLEPGNQPQHF.

Here the CDR3 DNA reads TGTGCCAGCAGCACCCTGTCCGGGGACACTGAAGCTTTCTTT. Translating it yields CASSTLSGDTEAFF. V and J are TRBV9 and TRBJ1-1; D gene ambiguous. This CDR3 has 14 residues. Germline V CDR1 and CDR2: SGDLS, YYNGEE. Trimming removed 4 bases at V and 3 bases at J, with 13 bases between.

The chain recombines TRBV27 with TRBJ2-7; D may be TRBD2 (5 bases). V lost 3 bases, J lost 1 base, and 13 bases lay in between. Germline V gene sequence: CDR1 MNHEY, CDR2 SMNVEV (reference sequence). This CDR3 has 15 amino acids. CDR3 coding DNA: TGTGCCAGCAGTTTTGGACCTCCGGGGTCCTACGAGCAGTACTTC. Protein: CASSFGPPGSYEQYF.

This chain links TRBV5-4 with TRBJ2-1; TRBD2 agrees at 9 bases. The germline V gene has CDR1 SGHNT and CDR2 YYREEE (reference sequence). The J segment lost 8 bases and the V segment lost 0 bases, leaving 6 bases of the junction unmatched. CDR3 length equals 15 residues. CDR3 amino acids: CASSLVGLALDEQFF. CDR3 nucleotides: TGTGCCAGCAGCTTGGTGGGACTAGCACTCGATGAGCAGTTCTTC.

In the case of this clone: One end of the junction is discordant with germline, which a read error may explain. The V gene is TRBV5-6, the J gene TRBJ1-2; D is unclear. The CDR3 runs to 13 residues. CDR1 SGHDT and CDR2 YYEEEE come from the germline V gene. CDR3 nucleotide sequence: TGTGCCAGCAGCTTGGCGAACCCAGGAACTAACGCCTTC. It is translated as CASSLANPGTNAF. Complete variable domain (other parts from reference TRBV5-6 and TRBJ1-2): DAGVTQSPTHLIKTRGQQVTLRCSPKSGHDTVSWYQQALGQGPQFIFQYYEEEERQRGNFPDRFSGHQFPNYSSELNVNALLLGDSALYLCASSLANPGTNAFGSGTRLTVV.